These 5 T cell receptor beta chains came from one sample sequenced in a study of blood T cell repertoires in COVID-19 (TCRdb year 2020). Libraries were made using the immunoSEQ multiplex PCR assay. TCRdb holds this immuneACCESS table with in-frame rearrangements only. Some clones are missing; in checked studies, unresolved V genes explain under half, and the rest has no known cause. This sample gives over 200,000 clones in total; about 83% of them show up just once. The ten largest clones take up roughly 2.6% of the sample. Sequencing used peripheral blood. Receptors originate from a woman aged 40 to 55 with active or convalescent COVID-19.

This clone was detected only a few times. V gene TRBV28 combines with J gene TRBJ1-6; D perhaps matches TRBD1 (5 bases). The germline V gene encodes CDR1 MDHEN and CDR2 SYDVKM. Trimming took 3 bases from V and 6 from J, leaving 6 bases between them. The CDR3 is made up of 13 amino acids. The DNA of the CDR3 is TGTGCCAGCAGTTTCCAGGGTAATTCACCCCTCCACTTT. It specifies CASSFQGNSPLHF.

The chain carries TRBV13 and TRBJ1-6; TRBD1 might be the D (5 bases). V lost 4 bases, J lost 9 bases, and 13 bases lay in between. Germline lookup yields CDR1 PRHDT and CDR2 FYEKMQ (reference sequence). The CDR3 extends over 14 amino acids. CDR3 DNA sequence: TGTGCCAGCAGCTCAAGTTCAAGGGGTTCACCCCTCCACTTT. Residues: CASSSSSRGSPLHF.

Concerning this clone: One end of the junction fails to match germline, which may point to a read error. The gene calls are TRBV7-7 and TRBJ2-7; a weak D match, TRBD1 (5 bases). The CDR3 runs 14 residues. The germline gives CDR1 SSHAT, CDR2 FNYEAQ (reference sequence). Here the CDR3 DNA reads TGTGCTAGCAGCTTAGCAGACAGTTCCTACGAGCAGTACTTC. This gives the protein CASSLADSSYEQYF.

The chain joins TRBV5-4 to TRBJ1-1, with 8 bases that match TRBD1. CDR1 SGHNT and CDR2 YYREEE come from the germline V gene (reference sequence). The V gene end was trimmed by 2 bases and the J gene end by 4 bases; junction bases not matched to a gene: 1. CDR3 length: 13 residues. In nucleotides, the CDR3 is TGTGCCAGCAGCTTTACAGGGGGCACTGAAGCTTTCTTT. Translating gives CASSFTGGTEAFF.

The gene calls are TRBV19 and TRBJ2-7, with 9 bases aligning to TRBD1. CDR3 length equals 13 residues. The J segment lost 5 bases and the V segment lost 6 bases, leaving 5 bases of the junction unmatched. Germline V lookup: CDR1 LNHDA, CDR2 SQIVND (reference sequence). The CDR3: CASRGTGWNEQYF. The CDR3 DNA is TGTGCCAGTAGAGGGACAGGGTGGAACGAGCAGTACTTC.